These T cell receptor beta chains were read from a single sample in a study of T cells in localized non-small cell lung cancer. Clones were sequenced by immunoSEQ multiplex PCR, and TCRdb holds only the in-frame ones, with some missing. The table includes about 91,000 clones, roughly 90% detected once. The sequenced sample was peripheral blood, obtained before any cancer treatment. These receptors originate from a man between 35 and 75 years old with stage I squamous cell lung carcinoma. Each CDR3 is given with its conserved first and last residue. D genes are given only for firm matches. For some rows the clone size is stated as once, few or many, or as a class when expanded; others skip it.

d_gene	v_gene	abundance	j_gene	CDR3nt	CDR3aa
TRBD1	TRBV27	.	TRBJ1-6	TGTGCCAGCAGTTCCTGGACAGGGGCCAGTTCACCCCTCCACTTT	CASSSWTGASSPLHF
.	TRBV28	.	TRBJ2-3	TGTGCCAGCACCCAGACCCTCACAGATACGCAGTATTTT	CASTQTLTDTQYF
.	TRBV6-6	.	TRBJ1-3	TGTGCCAGCAGCGACTCCTTCTCTGGAAACACCATATATTTT	CASSDSFSGNTIYF
.	TRBV7-9	.	TRBJ1-5	TGTGCCAGCAGCTCCTTCGGGGGGCGGGTACACCAGCCCCAGCATTTT	CASSSFGGRVHQPQHF
.	TRBV7-2	.	TRBJ2-3	TGTGCCAGCAGCTTAGGGGAGGCAGATACGCAGTATTTT	CASSLGEADTQYF
.	TRBV7-2	.	TRBJ1-2	TGTGCCAGCAGCCCCGGTGGAGCACGGGGCTACACCTTC	CASSPGGARGYTF
TRBD1	TRBV28	.	TRBJ1-2	TGTGCCACCCTACTCGACAGGGCTGCCTATGGCTACACCTTC	CATLLDRAAYGYTF
.	TRBV6-1	.	TRBJ2-7	TGTGCCAGCAGCGCCGGGGCTAGAACCTCCTACGAGCAGTACTTC	CASSAGARTSYEQYF
.	TRBV5-4	.	TRBJ1-4	TGTGCCAGCAGCTTGGTGGGGGGAAAACTGTTTTTT	CASSLVGGKLFF
.	TRBV5-1	.	TRBJ2-2	TGCGCCAGCATCGACTCCCCGAACACCGGGGAGCTGTTTTTT	CASIDSPNTGELFF
.	TRBV14	once	TRBJ2-7	TGTGCCAGCAGCCAAGGAGGGCAGGGAAGGGCCTACGAGCAGTACTTC	CASSQGGQGRAYEQYF
.	TRBV5-1	.	TRBJ1-2	TGCGCCAGCAGCTTGGAGTCGGGGGGCGGCTACACCTTC	CASSLESGGGYTF
.	TRBV7-2	few	TRBJ1-1	TGTGCCAGCAGCTTTACAGAGAACACTGAAGCTTTCTTT	CASSFTENTEAFF
.	TRBV2	.	TRBJ1-4	TGTGCCAGCAGTTTCAGAGGGGTCCCCAAGAATGAAAAACTGTTTTTT	CASSFRGVPKNEKLFF
.	TRBV6-5	.	TRBJ1-6	TGTGCCAGCAGTAGACAGTCTTCTTATAATTCACCCCTCCACTTT	CASSRQSSYNSPLHF
.	TRBV11-2	once	TRBJ2-1	TGTGCCAGCAGGGCCATTCGGGCTTTCTACAATGAGCAGTTCTTC	CASRAIRAFYNEQFF
.	TRBV7-9	.	TRBJ1-5	TGTGCCAGCAGCTTAGGCGGCCAGCCCCAGCATTTT	CASSLGGQPQHF
TRBD2	TRBV28	.	TRBJ2-3	TGTGCCAGCAGTCTACCGACTAGCTTATTTATTTACCGAAACACAGATACGCAGTATTTT	CASSLPTSLFIYRNTDTQYF
.	TRBV11-2	.	TRBJ1-1	TGTGCCAGCAGCTTAGGGGAAAACACTGAAGCTTTCTTT	CASSLGENTEAFF
TRBD1	TRBV6-6	.	TRBJ2-7	TGTGCCAGCAGTTACTCCCTGACAGGGGGCAACGAGCAGTACTTC	CASSYSLTGGNEQYF
.	TRBV9	.	TRBJ2-7	TGTGCCAGCAGCGTAAACCCCCTCTACTCTTCCGAGCAGTACTTC	CASSVNPLYSSEQYF
.	TRBV19	.	TRBJ1-5	TGTGCCAGTAGTTCCCCCCACGGGTCGAGCAATCAGCCCCAGCATTTT	CASSSPHGSSNQPQHF
.	TRBV15	.	TRBJ1-2	TGTGCCACCAGCAGAGAGGGGGGTAGCTTTGGCTACACCTTC	CATSREGGSFGYTF
TRBD1	TRBV18	once	TRBJ1-4	TGTGCCAGCTCACCTCAGGGGGCCCCGGCAACTAATGAAAAACTGTTTTTT	CASSPQGAPATNEKLFF
.	TRBV2	.	TRBJ1-4	TGTGCCAGCAGGGAACAGGGTCTTTATAATGAAAAACTGTTTTTT	CASREQGLYNEKLFF
.	TRBV10-3	once	TRBJ2-7	TGTGCCATCAGTGAGCTCGCGACGGGAAGTAAATACGAGCAGTACTTC	CAISELATGSKYEQYF
.	TRBV5-5	.	TRBJ1-4	TGTGCCAGCAGCTTGGAATACGGTGAAAAACTGTTTTTT	CASSLEYGEKLFF
.	TRBV20-1	.	TRBJ1-6	TGCAGTGCTAGAGTAGGGTTTGCCCTCCACTTT	CSARVGFALHF
TRBD1	TRBV7-9	.	TRBJ1-3	TGTGCCAGCAGCCGACAGGGTCCCTCTGGAAACACCATATATTTT	CASSRQGPSGNTIYF
TRBD1	TRBV4-1	.	TRBJ1-2	TGCGCCAGCAGCCAAATCCGTTTGGACAGGGCTGGATATGGCTACACCTTC	CASSQIRLDRAGYGYTF
.	TRBV5-4	.	TRBJ1-3	TGTGCCAGCAGTTTAGCGCCTAGAAGAGGGGGAGGAAACACCATATATTTT	CASSLAPRRGGGNTIYF
.	TRBV28	.	TRBJ1-4	TGTGCCAGCTCCGGAGGGACACTTTCTAGGGGACTGTTTTTT	CASSGGTLSRGLFF
.	TRBV28	.	TRBJ1-6	TGTGCCAGCACAGGGGTATCCTATAATTCACCCCTCCACTTT	CASTGVSYNSPLHF
TRBD1	TRBV7-2	.	TRBJ1-1	TGTGCCAGCAGCCTGGGACAGGGCATGAACACTGAAGCTTTCTTT	CASSLGQGMNTEAFF
.	TRBV5-4	.	TRBJ1-5	TGTGCCAGCAGCTTGGCCGGGCGTCAGCCCCAGCATTTT	CASSLAGRQPQHF
TRBD1	TRBV7-3	.	TRBJ1-2	TGTGCCAGCAGCCTGACCGGGACAGGCAGTGACTATGGCTACACCTTC	CASSLTGTGSDYGYTF
.	TRBV27	.	TRBJ1-2	TGTGCCAGCAGTTTACTACAGCCAAGTTCTAACTATGGCTACACCTTC	CASSLLQPSSNYGYTF
.	TRBV19	.	TRBJ1-5	TGTGCCAGTAGTATAGGAGGGTTTGGTCAGCCCCAGCATTTT	CASSIGGFGQPQHF
.	TRBV7-7	.	TRBJ2-2	TGTGCCAGCAGCTTAGGACTTTCCGGGGAGCTGTTTTTT	CASSLGLSGELFF
.	TRBV5-1	.	TRBJ2-3	TGCGCCAGCCGGAGTACGCCGGGCACAGATACGCAGTATTTT	CASRSTPGTDTQYF
.	TRBV14	.	TRBJ1-5	TGTGCCAGCAGCCAGGGGGGCGGCAATCAGCCCCAGCATTTT	CASSQGGGNQPQHF
TRBD1	TRBV9	.	TRBJ2-7	TGTGCCAGCAGCGCCGGTTCCGGGACAGGTATTAAGTACTTC	CASSAGSGTGIKYF
.	TRBV6-4	few	TRBJ1-1	TGTGCCAGCAGACTCGAAGGGGGACCGAACACTGAAGCTTTCTTT	CASRLEGGPNTEAFF
.	TRBV5-4	once	TRBJ2-5	TGTGCCAGCAGCCAGGGGGGCCAGGGAGGTCAAGAGACCCAGTACTTC	CASSQGGQGGQETQYF
.	TRBV7-8	.	TRBJ2-2	TGTGCCAGCAGCGGATGGAAGGGGGATACCGGGGAGCTGTTTTTT	CASSGWKGDTGELFF
.	TRBV4-1	.	TRBJ2-1	TGCGCCAGCAGCCAACCTAGGGGGTCCTACAATGAGCAGTTCTTC	CASSQPRGSYNEQFF